These T cell receptor beta chains were read from a single sample in a study of T cell responses to AZD1222 COVID-19 vaccine. The protocol was immunoSEQ multiplex PCR, while the TCRdb copy is restricted to in-frame clones and leaves out a portion. The data show roughly 80,000 clones, 80% to 95% seen once. The sequences come from peripheral blood, collected on day 0 of MenACWY control vaccination. These TCRs come from an adult in good health. Each CDR3 is given with its conserved first and last residue. The D gene is left open where the match is weak. Some rows have no size entry. The others give once, few or many, or a class for an expanded clone.

v_gene: TRBV30
d_gene: .
j_gene: TRBJ1-1
abundance: .
CDR3nt: TGTGCCGGGAATACGGGGGTTAGAACTGAAGCTTTCTTT
CDR3aa: CAGNTGVRTEAFF

v_gene: TRBV7-2
d_gene: .
j_gene: TRBJ2-7
abundance: .
CDR3nt: TGTGCCAGCAGCCTCGGGTGGAAGGAGCAGTACTTC
CDR3aa: CASSLGWKEQYF

v_gene: TRBV18
d_gene: .
j_gene: TRBJ1-3
abundance: .
CDR3nt: TGTGCCAGCTCACCTACGGGGGACTCTGGAAACACCATATATTTT
CDR3aa: CASSPTGDSGNTIYF

v_gene: TRBV3-1/TRBV3-2
d_gene: TRBD2
j_gene: TRBJ2-1
abundance: .
CDR3nt: TGTGCCAGCAGCCACGGGGCTAGCGGGGGCAATGAGCAGTTCTTC
CDR3aa: CASSHGASGGNEQFF

v_gene: TRBV9
d_gene: .
j_gene: TRBJ1-6
abundance: .
CDR3nt: TGTGCCAGCAGCGCGGCGGCCGGCGGTTCACCCCTCCACTTT
CDR3aa: CASSAAAGGSPLHF

v_gene: TRBV30
d_gene: .
j_gene: TRBJ1-1
abundance: .
CDR3nt: TGTGCCTGGAGTGCGACCGCCCCGCCAGACGAAGCTTTCTTT
CDR3aa: CAWSATAPPDEAFF

v_gene: TRBV6-5
d_gene: .
j_gene: TRBJ1-2
abundance: .
CDR3nt: TGTGCCAGCAGTTTGGGCCAGGGGCCTTATGGCTACACCTTC
CDR3aa: CASSLGQGPYGYTF

v_gene: TRBV18
d_gene: .
j_gene: TRBJ1-1
abundance: .
CDR3nt: TGTGCCAGCTCGAAACTTAGTAGGGAGACTGCTTTCTTT
CDR3aa: CASSKLSRETAFF

v_gene: TRBV7-8
d_gene: .
j_gene: TRBJ1-1
abundance: .
CDR3nt: TGTGCCAGCACCGCACTGGGAGACAACACTGAAGCTTTCTTT
CDR3aa: CASTALGDNTEAFF

v_gene: TRBV12-3/TRBV12-4
d_gene: TRBD1
j_gene: TRBJ1-1
abundance: .
CDR3nt: TGTGCCAGCAGTCCGACAGGGCCCACTGAAGCTTTCTTT
CDR3aa: CASSPTGPTEAFF

v_gene: TRBV12-3/TRBV12-4
d_gene: .
j_gene: TRBJ2-7
abundance: .
CDR3nt: TGTGCCAGCAGGAGGGACGACATGAGAGAGCAGTACTTC
CDR3aa: CASRRDDMREQYF

v_gene: TRBV12-3/TRBV12-4
d_gene: .
j_gene: TRBJ2-5
abundance: .
CDR3nt: TGTGCCAGCAGCCCCGGGATACAAGAGACCCAGTACTTC
CDR3aa: CASSPGIQETQYF

v_gene: TRBV6-4
d_gene: .
j_gene: TRBJ1-2
abundance: .
CDR3nt: TGTGCCAGCGGAGGGGGGCGGGATGGCTACACCTTC
CDR3aa: CASGGGRDGYTF

v_gene: TRBV5-1
d_gene: TRBD1
j_gene: TRBJ2-2
abundance: few
CDR3nt: TGCGCCAGCGGTGGCAGGGGGCTGGACGGGGAGCTGTTTTTT
CDR3aa: CASGGRGLDGELFF

v_gene: TRBV19
d_gene: TRBD2
j_gene: TRBJ2-1
abundance: .
CDR3nt: TGTGCCAGTAGTTCCGGACTAGCGGACCGATACAATGAGCAGTTCTTC
CDR3aa: CASSSGLADRYNEQFF

v_gene: TRBV19
d_gene: .
j_gene: TRBJ1-6
abundance: .
CDR3nt: TGTGCCAGTAGTACCCCACCAGGGGTAAATTCACCCCTCCACTTT
CDR3aa: CASSTPPGVNSPLHF

v_gene: TRBV7-9
d_gene: TRBD2
j_gene: TRBJ2-7
abundance: .
CDR3nt: TGTGCCAGCAGCTTAGCACCCGCGACTAGCGGGCTTTCCTACGAGCAGTACTTC
CDR3aa: CASSLAPATSGLSYEQYF

v_gene: TRBV4-1
d_gene: TRBD1
j_gene: TRBJ1-2
abundance: .
CDR3nt: TGCGCCAGCAGCCAAATACAGGGGGTTAATGGCTACACCTTC
CDR3aa: CASSQIQGVNGYTF

v_gene: TRBV5-1
d_gene: .
j_gene: TRBJ1-1
abundance: .
CDR3nt: TGCGCCAGCAGCTTGCCGGGGGCGGAAGCTTTCTTT
CDR3aa: CASSLPGAEAFF

v_gene: TRBV19
d_gene: .
j_gene: TRBJ1-6
abundance: .
CDR3nt: TGTGCCAGTCACACCTTGGACCGGAATTCACCCCTCCACTTT
CDR3aa: CASHTLDRNSPLHF

v_gene: TRBV6-2/TRBV6-3
d_gene: .
j_gene: TRBJ2-5
abundance: .
CDR3nt: TGTGCCAGCAGTCCCCTTGTGGGGGGCTCAGAGACCCAGTACTTC
CDR3aa: CASSPLVGGSETQYF

v_gene: TRBV29-1
d_gene: .
j_gene: TRBJ2-6
abundance: once
CDR3nt: TGCAGCGCCGACATTGGCTCTGGGGCCAACGTCCTGACTTTC
CDR3aa: CSADIGSGANVLTF

v_gene: TRBV4-1
d_gene: .
j_gene: TRBJ1-4
abundance: .
CDR3nt: TGCGCCAGCAGCCCACGAGGGTACAATGAAAAACTGTTTTTT
CDR3aa: CASSPRGYNEKLFF

v_gene: TRBV4-1
d_gene: .
j_gene: TRBJ2-7
abundance: .
CDR3nt: TGCGCCAGCAGCCAGGTGGGGGGCACCGGCTCCTACGAGCAGTACTTC
CDR3aa: CASSQVGGTGSYEQYF

v_gene: TRBV11-2
d_gene: TRBD2
j_gene: TRBJ2-7
abundance: .
CDR3nt: TGTGCCAGCAGCTCCTCTAGCGGGAGGGCCGGGTCTGAGCAGTACTTC
CDR3aa: CASSSSSGRAGSEQYF

v_gene: TRBV19
d_gene: .
j_gene: TRBJ2-7
abundance: .
CDR3nt: TGTGCCAGTAGTATAGGTGGCAGTTCCTACGAGCAGTACTTC
CDR3aa: CASSIGGSSYEQYF